This T cell receptor beta chain was identified in a study of shared clonotypes between healthy human individuals. Study-level points and caveats: An expected dependence of interdonor clonotype sharing on sequencing depth was noted. Across subsets, estimated richness was generally greater for naive than for memory populations.

The CDR3 is 15 residues long. Terminally differentiated effector memory CD45RA+ cells were excluded by CCR7 positive selection of CD45RO-negative cells. The healthy adult donors were HIV-negative and reported no recent acute infections or vaccinations. Here immunoSEQ multiplex PCR was the method, and the copy in TCRdb shows in-frame clones only, minus some. The sample comprises some 2 million clones, approximately 95% of which are singletons, and 1% to 1.5% rests with the top ten. This clone appeared once. Its antigen is not known. The V call is TRBV7-5, the J call TRBJ2-2; TRBD2 reflects the table's D call only, with no check against the DNA. TRBV7-5 is described as a pseudogene. The material sequenced was naive CD8+ T cells sorted from blood. The receptor was derived from a man aged 18 to 29 in good health. CDR3 sequence reads: CARSRLAGNTGELFF. CDR3 bases: TGTGCCAGAAGCCGACTAGCGGGGAACACCGGGGAGCTGTTTTTT.